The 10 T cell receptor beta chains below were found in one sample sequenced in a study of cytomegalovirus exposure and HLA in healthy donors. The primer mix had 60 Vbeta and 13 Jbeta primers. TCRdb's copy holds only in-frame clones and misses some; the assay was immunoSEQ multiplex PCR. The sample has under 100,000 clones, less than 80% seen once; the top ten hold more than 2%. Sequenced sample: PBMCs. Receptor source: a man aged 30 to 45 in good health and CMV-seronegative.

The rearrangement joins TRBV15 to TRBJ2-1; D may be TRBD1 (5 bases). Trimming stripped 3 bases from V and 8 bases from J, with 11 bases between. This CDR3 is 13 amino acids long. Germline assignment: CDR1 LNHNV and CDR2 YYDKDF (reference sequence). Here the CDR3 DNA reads TGTGCCACCAGCAGTTCCCCCAGGGATGAGCAGTTCTTC. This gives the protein CATSSSPRDEQFF.

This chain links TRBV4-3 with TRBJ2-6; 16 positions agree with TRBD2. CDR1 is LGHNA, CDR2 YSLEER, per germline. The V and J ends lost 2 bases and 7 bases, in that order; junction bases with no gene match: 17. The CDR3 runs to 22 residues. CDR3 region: CASSQSSTGPGLAGGPANVLTF. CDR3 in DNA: TGCGCCAGCAGCCAATCTTCGACAGGCCCGGGACTAGCGGGAGGGCCTGCCAACGTCCTGACTTTC.

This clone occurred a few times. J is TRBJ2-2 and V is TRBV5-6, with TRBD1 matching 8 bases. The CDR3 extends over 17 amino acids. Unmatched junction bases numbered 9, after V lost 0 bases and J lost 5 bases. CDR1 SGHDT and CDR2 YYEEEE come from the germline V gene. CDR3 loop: CASSLGQGATRTGELFF. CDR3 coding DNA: TGTGCCAGCAGCTTGGGTCAGGGGGCAACGCGGACCGGGGAGCTGTTTTTT. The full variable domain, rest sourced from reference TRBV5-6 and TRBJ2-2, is DAGVTQSPTHLIKTRGQQVTLRCSPKSGHDTVSWYQQALGQGPQFIFQYYEEEERQRGNFPDRFSGHQFPNYSSELNVNALLLGDSALYLCASSLGQGATRTGELFFGEGSRLTVL.

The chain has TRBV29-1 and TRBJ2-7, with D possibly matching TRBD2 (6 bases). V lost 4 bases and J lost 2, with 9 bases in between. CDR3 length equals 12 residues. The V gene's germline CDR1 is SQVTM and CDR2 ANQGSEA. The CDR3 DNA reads TGCAGCGTTGCCGGCGGGGCCTACGAGCAGTACTTC. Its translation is CSVAGGAYEQYF.

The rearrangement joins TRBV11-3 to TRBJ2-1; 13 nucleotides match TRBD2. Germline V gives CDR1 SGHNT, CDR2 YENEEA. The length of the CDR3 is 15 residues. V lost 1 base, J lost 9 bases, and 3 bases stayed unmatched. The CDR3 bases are TGTGCCAGCAGCTTAGGACTAGCGGGAGGTTCTGAGCAGTTCTTC. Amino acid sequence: CASSLGLAGGSEQFF.

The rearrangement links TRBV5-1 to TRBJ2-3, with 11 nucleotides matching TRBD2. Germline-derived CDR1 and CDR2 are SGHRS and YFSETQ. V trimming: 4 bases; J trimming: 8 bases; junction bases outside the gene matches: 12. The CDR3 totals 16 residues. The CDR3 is CASSRLLAGGGGTQYF. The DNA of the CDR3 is TGCGCCAGCAGCCGACTTCTAGCGGGGGGAGGGGGTACGCAGTATTTT.

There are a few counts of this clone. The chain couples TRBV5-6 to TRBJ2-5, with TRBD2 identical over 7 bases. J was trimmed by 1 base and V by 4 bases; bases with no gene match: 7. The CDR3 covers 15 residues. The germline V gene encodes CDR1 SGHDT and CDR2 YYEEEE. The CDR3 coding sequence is TGTGCCAGCAGCCGTTGGACTAGACTCCAAGAGACCCAGTACTTC. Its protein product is CASSRWTRLQETQYF.

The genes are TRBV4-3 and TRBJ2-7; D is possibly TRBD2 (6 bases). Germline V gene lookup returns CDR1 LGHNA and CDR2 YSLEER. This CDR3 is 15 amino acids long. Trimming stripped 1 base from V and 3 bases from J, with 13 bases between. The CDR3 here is CASSQGLGLIYEQYF. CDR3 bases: TGCGCCAGCAGCCAAGGTCTGGGACTTATCTACGAGCAGTACTTC.

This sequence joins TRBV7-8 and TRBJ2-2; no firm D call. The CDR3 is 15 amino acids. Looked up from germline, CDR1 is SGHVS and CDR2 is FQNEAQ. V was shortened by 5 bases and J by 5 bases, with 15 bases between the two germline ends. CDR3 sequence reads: CASSRDRSGTGELFF. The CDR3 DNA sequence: TGTGCCAGCAGCAGAGACCGATCCGGGACCGGGGAGCTGTTTTTT.

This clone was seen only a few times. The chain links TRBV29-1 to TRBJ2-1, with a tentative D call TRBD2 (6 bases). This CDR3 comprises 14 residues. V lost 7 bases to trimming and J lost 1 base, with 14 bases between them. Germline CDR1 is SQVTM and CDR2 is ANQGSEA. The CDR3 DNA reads TGCAGCGCTGATGACGGGAGATCCTACAATGAGCAGTTCTTC. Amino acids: CSADDGRSYNEQFF.